The TCR beta chain described here comes from a study of cytomegalovirus exposure and HLA in healthy donors. Note on this clone: Its antigen remains unknown.

Sequencing was performed with immunoSEQ multiplex PCR; in TCRdb, only in-frame clones are kept and a portion is missing. The top ten hold roughly 1% of the sample, which has about 170,000 clones, around 96% seen once. The CDR3 consists of 13 residues. Trimming cost V 5 bases and J 1 base; bases outside gene matches: 0. CDR1 GTSNPN and CDR2 SVGIG come from the germline V gene (reference sequence). Study results and limitations: Some TCR beta chains (roughly 160 of them) were listed as cytomegalovirus-associated. Most TCR sequences showed up rarely, but some public TCRs showed up in many donors. In vitro experiments confirmed that three CMV-associated chains were specific for CMV antigens. Using the classifier, cytomegalovirus status was reportedly diagnosed with high specificity and sensitivity.

The sample comprised PBMCs. V usage is TRBV30 and J usage is TRBJ1-5; 9 bases map to TRBD1. The receptor was isolated from a woman between 18 and 29 years old in good health and CMV-seronegative. The CDR3 loop is CAWGTGSNQPQHF. DNA of the CDR3: TGTGCCTGGGGGACAGGGAGCAATCAGCCCCAGCATTTT.